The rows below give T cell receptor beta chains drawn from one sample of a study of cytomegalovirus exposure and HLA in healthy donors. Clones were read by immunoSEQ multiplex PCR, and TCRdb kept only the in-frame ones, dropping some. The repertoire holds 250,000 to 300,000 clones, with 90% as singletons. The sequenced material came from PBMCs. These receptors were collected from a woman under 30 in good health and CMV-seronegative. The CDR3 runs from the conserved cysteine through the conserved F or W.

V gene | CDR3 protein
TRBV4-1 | CASSQGIGLNAYEQYF
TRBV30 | CAWNDRGYTEAFF
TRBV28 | CASSWTSGGQETQYF
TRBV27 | CASSSKPLTGYSEKLFF
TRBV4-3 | CASSQDGDRAYNEQFF
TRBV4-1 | CASSQVGLAGGPRSEQFF
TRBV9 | CASSGGLARGQETQYF
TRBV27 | CASSGPLGAQHF
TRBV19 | CASSIRVGRGNTEAFF
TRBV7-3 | CASSFHRRRGHPGTEAFF
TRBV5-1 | CASSLGQLYGYTF
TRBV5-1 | CASSIDSNTEAFF
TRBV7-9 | CASSSPLGTSDSTDTQYF
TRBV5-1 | CASYTGERNSPLHF
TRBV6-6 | CASSQGGLETQYF
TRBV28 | CASSPGLAGDNEQFF
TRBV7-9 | CASSSGLLFTGELFF
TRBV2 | CASSDTGAKNIQYF
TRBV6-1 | CASSEVRQAYTEAFF
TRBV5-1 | CASSWTGGGETQYF
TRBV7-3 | CASSLGRGAQETQYF
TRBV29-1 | CSVAPRIGAGEQYF
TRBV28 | CASSATGTYGYTF
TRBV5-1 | CASSTGLAGGLGEQFF
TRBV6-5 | CASSWLAGVYEQYF
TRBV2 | CASSRPTSGGNTGELFF
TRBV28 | CASSTPAYSNQPQHF
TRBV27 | CASSLYRDSYNEQFF
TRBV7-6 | CASSSTAFGATDTQYF
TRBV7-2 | CASSLEVFGTVSGNTIYF
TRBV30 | CAWSLLGSYEQYF
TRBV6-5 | CASSSLQGINEKLFF
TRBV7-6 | CASSFSGTGNEQFF